Below, 21 T cell receptor beta chains from the same sample are listed, as sequenced in a study of human T cells and chemical hapten exposure. TCRdb processed the RACE reads anew with MiXCR; each CDR3 protein has one entry. Counted here are approximately 32,000 distinct CDR3 sequences, more than 10% occurring once; the ten biggest clones make up around 2%. Time point denoted: pre-sensitization, week 0. Treatment: therapeutic diphenylcyclopropenone sensitization with weekly scalp DPC. Before extraction, the whole blood was not fractionated, and total RNA was taken from it. Sequenced material: whole blood, taken in connection with sensitization to the hapten diphenylcyclopropenone (DPC). The source of these receptors is a woman aged 40 to 50 with alopecia areata. Some clones in this sample may be carry-over from other donors' samples.

This clonotype was seen at least ten times. The rearrangement links TRBV9 to TRBJ2-5, with D perhaps TRBD2 (5 bases). The V and J ends lost 4 bases and 2 bases respectively, with 15 bases between them. Germline V gene sequence: CDR1 SGDLS, CDR2 YYNGEE. This CDR3 spans 15 amino acids. The CDR3 sequence is CASSPTSSEQETQYF. CDR3 nucleotide sequence: TGTGCCAGCAGCCCAACCAGTAGCGAACAAGAGACCCAGTACTTC.

Many counts were recorded for this clonotype. This chain links TRBV29-1 with TRBJ2-7; D is unclear. This CDR3 is 11 amino acids long. Between the trimmed V and J ends, which lost 5 bases and 2 bases, there was a span of 7 bases. CDR1 is SQVTM, CDR2 ANQGSEA, per germline. The CDR3 loop reads CSVRETYEQYF. For the CDR3, the DNA is TGCAGCGTTCGAGAGACCTACGAGCAGTACTTC.

CDR3 bases: TGTGCCAGCAGTCCTCAAAACATTCAGTACTTC. Translated, it gives CASSPQNIQYF. The chain uses TRBV2 and TRBJ2-4; no firm D call. Trimming left V 5 bases short and J 5 bases short, with 4 bases between. Per germline, CDR1 SNHLY and CDR2 FYNNEI. This CDR3 spans 11 amino acids.

In this sample, this clonotype turned up many times. The rearrangement joins TRBV18 to TRBJ2-1, with 11 bases that match TRBD2. The J segment lost 10 bases and the V segment lost 4 bases, leaving 12 bases of the junction unmatched. CDR3 length: 16 residues. Germline CDR1 and CDR2: KGHSH and LQKENI. DNA for the CDR3: TGTGCCAGCTCACGGACTAGCGGGCTTCGGACACAGGAGCAGTTCTTC. Its translation is CASSRTSGLRTQEQFF.

Many counts were recorded for this clonotype. This chain uses TRBV3-1 with TRBJ2-3; D call uncertain. V was cut by 1 base and J by 6 bases, with 8 bases left in between. The CDR3 has 13 residues. Germline values: CDR1 LGHDT, CDR2 YNNKEL (reference sequence). In DNA form, the CDR3 reads TGTGCCAGCAGCCAAGGTGGGGTGGATACGCAGTATTTT. Translation: CASSQGGVDTQYF.

This clonotype was recorded many times. The chain joins TRBV29-1 to TRBJ2-5; 7 nucleotides match TRBD1. The germline V gene encodes CDR1 SQVTM and CDR2 ANQGSEA. The CDR3 runs to 13 residues. Trimming took 6 bases from V and 1 from J; bases not matched to a gene: 5. The CDR3 loop is CSVQRQGQETQYF. In DNA, the CDR3 is TGCAGCGTCCAGAGACAGGGCCAAGAGACCCAGTACTTC.

The table lists this clonotype with a few counts. The gene calls are TRBV28 and TRBJ1-1, with D perhaps matching TRBD1 (6 bases). CDR3 length equals 13 residues. V was cut by 8 bases and J by 10 bases, with 20 bases left in between. Germline assignment: CDR1 MDHEN and CDR2 SYDVKM. CDR3 loop: CASWPTGGGVAFF. CDR3 DNA sequence: TGTGCCAGCTGGCCGACCGGGGGCGGCGTAGCTTTCTTT.

This clonotype was seen a few times. This chain links TRBV20-1 with TRBJ1-1, with D possibly TRBD1 on 6 matching bases. CDR3 length equals 12 residues. Trimming pared 3 bases from V and 2 bases from J, leaving 7 bases between. Germline CDR1 is DFQATT and CDR2 is SNEGSKA (reference sequence). The CDR3 DNA sequence: TGCAGTGCTAGGGACAGAAACACTGAAGCTTTCTTT. As protein: CSARDRNTEAFF.

The table lists this clonotype with many counts. The rearrangement uses TRBV7-8 and TRBJ2-3, with D tentatively TRBD1 (5 bases). Trimming shortened V by 1 base and J by 3 bases, and 8 bases separated the two germline ends. The CDR3 covers 14 residues. The V gene's germline CDR1 is SGHVS and CDR2 FQNEAQ. The CDR3 here is CASSLVGRTDTQYF. Here the CDR3 DNA reads TGTGCCAGCAGCTTAGTGGGGCGGACAGATACGCAGTATTTT.

This clonotype showed up just a few times. This rearrangement joins TRBV29-1 to TRBJ2-5; 8 bases are shared with TRBD1. This CDR3 is 13 amino acids long. Germline-derived CDR1 and CDR2 are SQVTM and ANQGSEA. The junction had 4 bases not matched to a gene; V was cut back by 4 bases and J by 3 bases. Here the CDR3 reads CSVVQGAEETQYF. DNA of the CDR3: TGCAGCGTTGTCCAGGGGGCGGAAGAGACCCAGTACTTC.

This chain links TRBV20-1 with TRBJ2-7; 10 bases fit TRBD2. Germline assignment: CDR1 DFQATT and CDR2 SNEGSKA (reference sequence). CDR3 size: 13 residues. CDR3 nucleotide sequence: TGCAGGCTAGCGGGAGCCGAACCCTACGAGCAGTACTTC. Translating gives CRLAGAEPYEQYF.

The chain recombines TRBV29-1 with TRBJ2-3, with 7 bases aligning to TRBD2. This CDR3 region has 14 residues. V dropped 4 bases and J dropped 2; count of bases not matched to a gene: 6. Germline CDR1 and CDR2: SQVTM and ANQGSEA. For the CDR3, the DNA is TGCAGCGTTGGTAGCGGGCAATTCACAGATACGCAGTATTTT. Amino acid sequence: CSVGSGQFTDTQYF.

V is TRBV29-1 and J is TRBJ2-7, with 15 nucleotides matching TRBD2. The CDR3 runs to 13 residues. CDR1 SQVTM and CDR2 ANQGSEA come from the germline V gene. Trimming removed 6 bases from V and 7 bases from J; junction bases left unmatched: 4. Here the CDR3 reads CSVRTSGREEQYF. The CDR3 DNA reads TGCAGCGTACGGACTAGCGGGAGGGAGGAGCAGTACTTC.

This clonotype was recorded at least ten times. The chain is built from TRBV12-3 or TRBV12-4 and TRBJ1-1, with D perhaps matching TRBD1 (5 bases). This CDR3 is built from 13 residues. The V end lost 6 bases, the J end lost 4 bases, and 12 bases lay between the germline ends. The CDR3 is CASSVGRGTEAFF. For the CDR3, the DNA is TGTGCCAGCAGCGTGGGGCGGGGCACTGAAGCTTTCTTT.

This clonotype occurred many times. The genes are TRBV5-6 and TRBJ2-2; TRBD1 matches at 8 bases. V trimming: 5 bases; J trimming: 4 bases; junction bases outside the gene matches: 7. The CDR3 contains 15 residues. The germline V gene has CDR1 SGHDT and CDR2 YYEEEE. The CDR3 DNA is TGTGCCAGCAGTCTGACAGGGGTCAGCACCGGGGAGCTGTTTTTT. It specifies CASSLTGVSTGELFF.

The genes are TRBV10-3 and TRBJ1-5, with D maybe TRBD1 (5 bases). V lost 3 bases and J 6 bases, leaving 12 bases between the germline ends. The CDR3 sequence is 14 residues long. CDR1 and CDR2 from the germline V gene are ENHRY and SYGVKD. This chain's CDR3 is CAISEQGAAQPQHF. The DNA for the CDR3 is TGTGCCATCAGTGAACAAGGGGCGGCTCAGCCCCAGCATTTT.

This clonotype was seen at least ten times. The chain joins TRBV6-5 to TRBJ2-7, with 9 bases fitting TRBD2. Germline trimming cut 0 bases from V and 2 bases from J; bases unmatched to any gene: 2. The germline CDR1 and CDR2 sequences are MNHEY and SVGAGI. The CDR3 totals 15 residues. CDR3 in amino acids: CASSYSSGGPYEQYF. The DNA of the CDR3 is TGTGCCAGCAGTTACTCAAGCGGGGGGCCCTACGAGCAGTACTTC.

This clonotype was counted a few times. The rearrangement uses TRBV4-1 and TRBJ1-4; D not certain. V was cut by 4 bases and J by 0 bases, with 12 bases left in between. The CDR3 runs to 16 residues. From germline, CDR1 is MGHRA and CDR2 YSYEKL. The CDR3 bases are TGCGCCAGCAGCCCGAGGAGGGCTGCAACTAATGAAAAACTGTTTTTT. This gives the protein CASSPRRAATNEKLFF.

This clonotype was observed at least ten times. The rearrangement links TRBV7-9 to TRBJ1-4; D may be TRBD1 (5 bases). The CDR3 contains 14 residues. The germline V gene has CDR1 SEHNR and CDR2 FQNEAQ (reference sequence). The V gene lost 6 bases and the J gene lost 6 bases, with 14 bases spanning the gap. The CDR3 DNA sequence: TGTGCCAGCAGTTGGGGACGGGCGGATGAAAAACTGTTTTTT. Translating gives CASSWGRADEKLFF.

This clonotype was observed a handful of times. The chain carries TRBV4-1 and TRBJ2-7; 7 bases agree with TRBD1. The V and J ends lost 4 bases and 4 bases, in that order; junction bases with no gene match: 10. CDR3 size: 15 residues. CDR1 is MGHRA and CDR2 is YSYEKL in the germline V gene. The CDR3: CASSPQQGTEYEQYF. In DNA form, the CDR3 reads TGCGCCAGCAGCCCGCAGCAGGGGACAGAATACGAGCAGTACTTC.

This chain links TRBV27 with TRBJ1-2, with TRBD1 matching 8 bases. V was clipped by 6 bases and J by 3 bases; unmatched bases: 3. The CDR3 totals 13 residues. From germline, CDR1 is MNHEY and CDR2 SMNVEV (reference sequence). The CDR3 coding sequence is TGTGCCAGCAGCCCGACAGGGGACTATGGCTACACCTTC. This translates into CASSPTGDYGYTF.